A single sample gave rise to the 28 T cell receptor beta chains below, sequenced in a study of PD-L1 blockade in urothelial cancer. Described time point: pretreatment peripheral blood. The method was immunoSEQ multiplex PCR; TCRdb's version includes in-frame clones alone and lacks a portion of them. This sample has fewer than 45,000 clones, with approximately 80% found just once. This specimen consisted of PBMCs, obtained around atezolizumab (anti-PD-L1) treatment. The receptors come from a man between 60 and 70 years old with urothelial cancer.

The CDR3, as DNA: TGTGCCAGCAGCTCCCTTACCGGGACAGGGAGGGGCGGGATAGCCTACGAGCAGTACTTC. The encoded protein is CASSSLTGTGRGGIAYEQYF. The V call is TRBV7-8, the J call TRBJ2-7, with 9 bases matching TRBD1. V shed 4 bases, J shed 2 bases, and the junction held 21 bases outside the gene matches. Germline CDR1 and CDR2: SGHVS and FQNEAQ. This CDR3 is built from 20 residues.

V usage is TRBV6-1 and J usage is TRBJ2-1, with TRBD2 identical over 10 bases. Germline assignment: CDR1 MNHNS and CDR2 SASEGT. The ends lost 6 bases at V and 6 bases at J; junction bases unmatched: 5. CDR3 size: 14 residues. CDR3 in DNA: TGTGCCAGCAGAAAAGCGGGGGGGCTCAATGAGCAGTTCTTC. It yields the protein CASRKAGGLNEQFF.

The chain couples TRBV21-1 to TRBJ1-5; the DNA was not used to check the table's D call, TRBD1. TRBV21-1 is described as a pseudogene. The CDR3 is 14 residues long. CDR3 amino acids: CARGGDRSNQPQHF. The CDR3 DNA reads as TGTGCCAGAGGGGGGGACAGGAGCAATCAGCCCCAGCATTTT.

This clone has a handful of counts. The chain combines TRBV30 with TRBJ1-3, with D perhaps TRBD1 (5 bases). The germline V and J ends were trimmed by 4 bases and 4 bases, with 14 bases remaining between them. The CDR3 consists of 14 residues. Germline CDR1 and CDR2: GTSNPN and SVGIG (reference sequence). The CDR3 sequence is CAWNLGGVGNTIYF. In nucleotides, the CDR3 is TGTGCCTGGAACCTCGGGGGGGTGGGAAACACCATATATTTT.

This sequence joins TRBV19 and TRBJ2-7, with 8 bases fitting TRBD1. This CDR3 has 16 residues. The V segment lost 6 bases and the J segment 1 base; nucleotides outside the gene matches: 11. Germline V gene sequence: CDR1 LNHDA, CDR2 SQIVND (reference sequence). CDR3 bases: TGTGCCAGTAGACCTCGCCACCGGGACAGGTCCTACGAGCAGTACTTC. This gives the protein CASRPRHRDRSYEQYF.

This clone was seen a single time. The chain uses TRBV6-5 and TRBJ2-7; 7 bases fit TRBD1. Looked up from germline, CDR1 is MNHEY and CDR2 is SVGAGI. Germline trimming cut 5 bases from V and 7 bases from J; bases unmatched to any gene: 14. The CDR3 is 15 residues long. DNA for the CDR3: TGTGCCAGCAGTCTCCTGAGGGGGCCAGCTTGGGAGCAGTACTTC. This sequence encodes CASSLLRGPAWEQYF.

This clone appeared once. The chain combines TRBV7-9 with TRBJ2-5, with D uncertain. The CDR3 spans 14 residues. The V gene lost 5 bases and the J gene lost 9 bases, with 19 bases spanning the gap. Germline-derived CDR1 and CDR2 are SEHNR and FQNEAQ (reference sequence). The CDR3 loop reads CASSPGSGLVAQYF. The CDR3 region has the DNA TGTGCCAGCAGCCCCGGTAGTGGTCTCGTCGCCCAGTACTTC.

The chain carries TRBV20-1 and TRBJ1-1; D is perhaps TRBD1 (5 bases). Germline lookup yields CDR1 DFQATT and CDR2 SNEGSKA (reference sequence). Trimming pared 5 bases from V and 6 bases from J, leaving 7 bases between. CDR3 size: 10 residues. CDR3: CSAAGAEAFF. DNA for the CDR3: TGCAGTGCTGCGGGGGCTGAAGCTTTCTTT.

The chain recombines TRBV28 with TRBJ2-4; 7 bases are a match to TRBD1. This CDR3 has 14 residues. With 5 bases clipped from V and 9 bases from J, the junction kept 10 bases outside the gene matches. The germline CDR1 and CDR2 sequences are MDHEN and SYDVKM. CDR3: CASSQGDDGLIQYF. The CDR3 bases are TGTGCCAGCAGTCAGGGGGACGACGGGCTCATTCAGTACTTC.

Worth noting for this clone: At one of its ends the junction is not consistent with the germline gene, which may arise from a read error. The V gene is TRBV27, the J gene TRBJ2-7; 9 nucleotides line up with TRBD1. This CDR3 is built from 15 residues. CDR1 is MNHEY and CDR2 is SMNVEV in the germline V gene (reference sequence). The CDR3 is CASNLKGQGISEQYF. The CDR3 DNA is TGTGCCAGCAATTTAAAGGGACAGGGTATCTCCGAGCAGTACTTC.

The V gene is TRBV27, the J gene TRBJ2-5; perhaps TRBD1 as D (6 bases). Germline V CDR1 and CDR2: MNHEY, SMNVEV (reference sequence). The CDR3 length is 17 residues. With 0 bases removed from V and 9 bases from J, the gap between germline ends came to 23 bases. The CDR3 protein is CASSLSPRDTRLKSQYF. The CDR3 DNA follows: TGTGCCAGCAGTTTATCGCCCCGGGACACCCGTTTGAAGTCCCAGTACTTC.

This CDR3 is CASSLGLVRSSYEQYF. CDR3 coding DNA: TGCGCCAGCAGCTTGGGTTTGGTCCGGAGCTCCTACGAGCAGTACTTC. This chain joins TRBV5-1 and TRBJ2-7; no definite D call. Trimming took 0 bases from V and 0 from J, leaving 13 bases between them. This CDR3 has 16 residues. From germline, CDR1 is SGHRS and CDR2 YFSETQ.

The V call is TRBV6-1, the J call TRBJ1-2; D possibly corresponds to TRBD1 (6 bases). Trimming took 7 bases from V and 6 from J, leaving 12 bases between them. The CDR3 contains 12 residues. The germline CDR1 and CDR2 sequences are MNHNS and SASEGT. The CDR3 DNA sequence: TGTGCCAGCACTACAGGGTTGAATGGCTACACCTTC. It encodes CASTTGLNGYTF.

The chain has TRBV27 and TRBJ2-7; 8 nucleotides match TRBD2. The CDR3 contains 14 residues. V lost 4 bases to trimming and J lost 4 bases; unmatched junction nucleotides: 6. In germline, CDR1 is MNHEY, CDR2 SMNVEV (reference sequence). The CDR3 loop is CASSSGLARYEQYF. CDR3 sequence (DNA): TGTGCCAGCAGTTCAGGACTAGCCAGGTACGAGCAGTACTTC.

V is TRBV6-5 and J is TRBJ2-5; 9 bases are a match to TRBD2. The V gene's germline CDR1 is MNHEY and CDR2 SVGAGI. V was clipped by 3 bases and J by 4 bases; unmatched bases: 3. The CDR3 covers 14 residues. The CDR3 loop is CASSYRRGGETQYF. The CDR3 DNA follows: TGTGCCAGCAGTTATAGGCGGGGGGGAGAGACCCAGTACTTC.

This chain joins TRBV6-5 and TRBJ2-3; the D gene is possibly TRBD2 (5 bases). CDR3 size: 14 residues. V was trimmed by 5 bases and J by 4 bases, leaving 13 bases between them. Germline CDR1 reads MNHEY; CDR2 reads SVGAGI. Here the CDR3 reads CASSNRHGADTQYF. Here the CDR3 DNA reads TGTGCCAGCAGTAACCGGCACGGGGCAGATACGCAGTATTTT.

The chain links TRBV6-5 to TRBJ1-1, with D maybe TRBD1 (5 bases). The V gene lost 0 bases and the J gene lost 3 bases, with 11 bases spanning the gap. From germline, CDR1 is MNHEY and CDR2 SVGAGI. The CDR3 runs to 15 residues. CDR3 loop: CASSYSRPGHTEAFF. CDR3 in DNA: TGTGCCAGCAGTTACTCACGTCCAGGGCACACTGAAGCTTTCTTT.

The rearrangement uses TRBV11-2 and TRBJ1-1, with D unresolved. Germline-derived CDR1 and CDR2 are SGHAT and FQNNGV. There are 15 residues in the CDR3. The germline V and J ends were trimmed by 5 bases and 0 bases, with 13 bases remaining between them. As DNA, the CDR3 is TGTGCCAGCAGCCTGACGACAAACCTGAACACTGAAGCTTTCTTT. Protein product: CASSLTTNLNTEAFF.

V usage is TRBV18 and J usage is TRBJ1-4; D possibly corresponds to TRBD1 (5 bases). V was clipped by 6 bases and J by 0 bases, with 14 bases between them. CDR1 is KGHSH, CDR2 LQKENI, per germline. The CDR3 covers 16 residues. The CDR3 region has the DNA TGTGCCAGCTCGCCCCAGGAGGGGACAACTAATGAAAAACTGTTTTTT. Protein: CASSPQEGTTNEKLFF.

The genes are TRBV29-1 and TRBJ1-1; the D gene is possibly TRBD1 (6 bases). Trimming removed 0 bases from V and 4 bases from J, with 27 bases in between. The CDR3 extends over 19 amino acids. Germline assignment: CDR1 SQVTM and CDR2 ANQGSEA. In DNA, the CDR3 is TGCAGCGTTGAAGATGTTCACAGTACGGGTGACAGGTCCGGCACTGAAGCTTTCTTT. Its translation is CSVEDVHSTGDRSGTEAFF.

This chain connects TRBV28 to TRBJ2-2; 14 nucleotides agree with TRBD2. Trimming took 3 bases from V and 15 from J; bases not matched to a gene: 12. Germline loops: CDR1 MDHEN, CDR2 SYDVKM. The CDR3 loop spans 16 amino acids. The CDR3 protein is CASSFRPGLAGVLVFF. CDR3 DNA: TGTGCCAGCAGTTTTAGACCGGGACTAGCGGGAGTGCTGGTGTTTTTT.

The rearrangement uses TRBV10-3 and TRBJ1-1; 8 bases are a match to TRBD1. Germline CDR1 and CDR2: ENHRY and SYGVKD. The V segment lost 5 bases and the J segment 3 bases; nucleotides outside the gene matches: 2. The CDR3 totals 13 residues. This CDR3 reads CAISLGQDTEAFF. The CDR3 DNA reads as TGTGCCATCAGTCTGGGACAGGACACTGAAGCTTTCTTT.

This chain connects TRBV28 to TRBJ2-7; maybe TRBD2 (6 bases). Between the trimmed V and J ends, which lost 4 bases and 5 bases, there was a span of 21 bases. The CDR3 contains 16 residues. Germline V gives CDR1 MDHEN, CDR2 SYDVKM. The CDR3 sequence: CASSSRSPGGLDEQYF. CDR3 bases: TGTGCCAGCAGTTCCCGCAGCCCCGGGGGATTGGACGAGCAGTACTTC.

The chain uses TRBV7-9 and TRBJ1-6, with 8 positions matching TRBD1. Germline V lookup: CDR1 SEHNR, CDR2 FQNEAQ (reference sequence). There are 18 residues in the CDR3. With V trimmed by 3 bases and J by 3 bases, 10 bases remained unmatched. The CDR3 region is CASSFSPEDRDYNSPLHF. In nucleotides, the CDR3 is TGTGCCAGCAGCTTCAGCCCCGAGGACAGGGACTATAATTCACCCCTCCACTTT.

The chain has TRBV28 and TRBJ2-3, with 9 bases fitting TRBD1. With V trimmed by 3 bases and J by 0 bases, 4 bases remained unmatched. Looked up from germline, CDR1 is MDHEN and CDR2 is SYDVKM. CDR3 length: 16 amino acids. CDR3 amino acids: CASSLGQGPSTDTQYF. For the CDR3, the DNA is TGTGCCAGCAGTTTGGGACAGGGCCCTAGCACAGATACGCAGTATTTT.

This clone turned up a few times. The rearrangement links TRBV27 to TRBJ1-4, with 10 positions matching TRBD1. CDR3 size: 15 residues. Per germline, CDR1 MNHEY and CDR2 SMNVEV (reference sequence). The V segment lost 3 bases and the J segment 8 bases; nucleotides outside the gene matches: 6. CDR3 coding DNA: TGTGCCAGCAGTTTGGCCGGACAGGGGGACGAAAAACTGTTTTTT. Its translation: CASSLAGQGDEKLFF.

The rearrangement links TRBV4-2 to TRBJ2-3; 9 nucleotides match TRBD2. From germline, CDR1 is LGHNA and CDR2 YNFKEQ. Trimming cost V 0 bases and J 7 bases; bases outside gene matches: 8. This CDR3 has 16 amino acids. The CDR3: CASSQDMLAGTHTQYF. In nucleotides, the CDR3 is TGTGCCAGCAGCCAAGATATGCTAGCGGGGACCCATACGCAGTATTTT.

The chain links TRBV7-2 to TRBJ2-5; 11 nucleotides match TRBD2. The CDR3 is made up of 17 amino acids. Germline CDR1 is SGHTA and CDR2 is FQGNSA. V was clipped by 5 bases and J by 4 bases; unmatched bases: 12. DNA for the CDR3: TGTGCCAGCAGCCGGGGGCTAGCGGGGGGCGTGGGAGAGACCCAGTACTTC. Translated, it gives CASSRGLAGGVGETQYF.